The 16 T cell receptor beta chains below all came from one sample that was sequenced in a study of RUNX1 and TCR beta rearrangement in T-cell leukemia. Next generation amplicon sequencing characterized TCR beta DJ and VDJ rearrangements. Each CDR3 protein is one row after TCRdb ran MiXCR on the PCR reads. The sample has around 760 distinct CDR3 sequences; about 29% are singletons. The sequenced sample was blood. These receptors were collected from a male donor with T-cell acute lymphoblastic leukemia.

This clonotype is termed large (0.1 to 1%). The chain couples TRBV19 to TRBJ1-1; the match to TRBD1 covers 12 bases. Germline assignment: CDR1 LNHDA and CDR2 SQIVND (reference sequence). Germline trimming cut 6 bases from V and 0 bases from J; bases unmatched to any gene: 14. CDR3 length: 19 residues. The CDR3, as DNA: TGTGCCAGTAGACCCGGGACAGGGGGCGTTCAACTGCTGAACACTGAAGCTTTCTTT. Translating it yields CASRPGTGGVQLLNTEAFF.

The genes are TRBV7-6 and TRBJ1-5; unclear D gene. The V gene's germline CDR1 is SGHVS and CDR2 FNYEAQ. V shed 5 bases and J shed 9 bases, with 11 bases lying between them. The CDR3 has 12 amino acids. CDR3 DNA: TGTGCCAGCAGCGCAGATGTCGGGCCCCAGCATTTT. Translation: CASSADVGPQHF.

This clonotype was seen a few times. The rearrangement links TRBV4-2 to TRBJ1-4; D may be TRBD1 (5 bases). The CDR3 totals 17 residues. Germline V gives CDR1 LGHNA, CDR2 YNFKEQ. The V end was cut by 0 bases, the J end by 0 bases, with 11 bases between. The CDR3 coding sequence is TGTGCCAGCAGCCAAGATCGACAGAGGTCAACTAATGAAAAACTGTTTTTT. Amino acid sequence: CASSQDRQRSTNEKLFF.

A few counts support this clonotype. The chain has TRBV4-3 and TRBJ2-1; 8 nucleotides agree with TRBD2. Trimming took 0 bases from V and 6 from J; bases not matched to a gene: 4. Per the germline V gene, CDR1 is LGHNA and CDR2 is YSLEER. The CDR3 consists of 15 residues. CDR3 sequence (DNA): TGCGCCAGCAGCCAAGATATCGGGAGGGGCAATGAGCAGTTCTTC. As protein: CASSQDIGRGNEQFF.

As regards this clonotype: This may arise from a read error, as a much more abundant clone is one base away. The V call is TRBV20-1, the J call TRBJ2-7, with a tentative D call TRBD1 (6 bases). The CDR3 runs 16 residues. Germline loops: CDR1 DFQATT, CDR2 SNEGSKA (reference sequence). The chain's CDR3 is CNARGRTGSPPYEQYF. DNA of the CDR3: TGCAATGCTAGAGGACGTACAGGGAGCCCACCCTACGAGCAGTACTTC.

Remarks on this clonotype: A much larger clone is a single base away; this may be a read error. CDR3 DNA sequence: TGTGCCAGCAGCGAAGAGACACCTAACACTGAAGCTCTCTTT. Protein sequence: CASSEETPNTEALF. The rearrangement links TRBV4-2 to TRBJ1-6; no clear D. This CDR3 is 14 amino acids long. The germline V gene has CDR1 LGHNA and CDR2 YNFKEQ.

By frequency in the sample, this clonotype is hyperexpanded (1% or more). The rearrangement joins TRBV12-3 or TRBV12-4 to TRBJ2-2, with 10 bases identical to TRBD2. The CDR3 length is 15 residues. J was trimmed by 5 bases and V by 1 base; bases with no gene match: 1. CDR3 sequence: CASSLVGLATGELFF. CDR3 DNA: TGTGCCAGCAGTTTAGTGGGACTAGCGACCGGGGAGCTGTTTTTT.

This clonotype was seen more than once but under ten times. V gene TRBV27 combines with J gene TRBJ2-1, with 11 bases fitting TRBD1. The V segment lost 1 base and the J segment 7 bases; nucleotides outside the gene matches: 3. The germline V gene encodes CDR1 MNHEY and CDR2 SMNVEV (reference sequence). The CDR3 has 15 amino acids. This chain's CDR3 is CASSLWTGGGNEQFF. CDR3 nucleotides: TGTGCCAGCAGTTTATGGACAGGGGGCGGGAATGAGCAGTTCTTC.

This clonotype has a single count. A clone one base away is much larger, so this may be a read error. The conserved final phenylalanine or tryptophan is absent from the CDR3, which likely points to a read error. The chain uses TRBV30 and TRBJ2-1; 7 nucleotides match TRBD2. Looked up from germline, CDR1 is GTSNPN and CDR2 is SVGIG (reference sequence). The length of the CDR3 is 14 residues. V shed 1 base, J shed 0 bases, and the junction held 0 bases outside the gene matches. The CDR3 region has the DNA TGTGCCTGGAGTGGACTAGCCTCCTACAATGAGCAGTTCTGC. Translation gives CAWSGLASYNEQFC.

This clonotype is labeled medium-sized. J is TRBJ1-5 and V is TRBV6-2 or TRBV6-3; the match to TRBD1 covers 7 bases. V gave up 6 bases and J gave up 1 base; unmatched junction bases: 6. The CDR3 is 15 residues long. Germline V gene lookup returns CDR1 MNHEY and CDR2 SVGEGT. This chain's CDR3 is CASRLTGLSNQPQHF. The CDR3 nucleotides are TGTGCCAGCAGGTTGACAGGGTTGAGCAATCAGCCCCAGCATTTT.

By sample fraction, this clonotype is medium-sized. The gene calls are TRBV11-2 and TRBJ2-2; maybe TRBD2 (5 bases). With 2 bases removed from V and 2 bases from J, the gap between germline ends came to 6 bases. Per germline, CDR1 SGHAT and CDR2 FQNNGV. The CDR3 is made up of 14 amino acids. The CDR3 is CASSLRGNTGELFF. CDR3 bases: TGTGCCAGCAGCTTACGGGGAAACACCGGGGAGCTGTTTTTT.

The chain uses TRBV4-2 and TRBJ2-1; 12 bases fit TRBD2. CDR1 is LGHNA, CDR2 YNFKEQ, per germline. V was clipped by 0 bases and J by 7 bases; unmatched bases: 4. The CDR3 runs to 16 residues. The CDR3 nucleotides read TGTGCCAGCAGCCAAGACCTAGCGGGAGGGCTAAATGAGCAGTTCTTC. Its protein is CASSQDLAGGLNEQFF.

This clonotype turned up a few times. This sequence joins TRBV27 and TRBJ2-5; D perhaps matches TRBD2 (5 bases). This CDR3 contains 17 residues. The germline V and J ends were trimmed by 5 bases and 0 bases, with 19 bases remaining between them. Germline V CDR1 and CDR2: MNHEY, SMNVEV (reference sequence). CDR3: CASSPYPRGINQETQYF. In nucleotides, the CDR3 is TGTGCCAGCAGTCCCTATCCCCGGGGAATAAACCAAGAGACCCAGTACTTC.

As concerns this clonotype: Possible read error: a much larger clone is one base away. V and J are TRBV19 and TRBJ1-2; tentatively, D is TRBD1 (6 bases). There are 16 residues in the CDR3. Trimming pared 3 bases from V and 4 bases from J, leaving 18 bases between. The germline V gene encodes CDR1 LNHDA and CDR2 SQIVND (reference sequence). The CDR3 nucleotides read TGTGCCAGTAGTATTTGGGGCAGGGGAGCTATCTATGGCTACACCTTC. This codes for CASSIWGRGAIYGYTF.

For this clonotype: Because the CDR3 is missing its conserved closing phenylalanine or tryptophan, this is likely a read error. The V and J genes are TRBV5-4 and TRBJ2-2; D might be TRBD1 or TRBD2, each matching 7 bases. V dropped 0 bases and J dropped 5 bases, with 14 bases sitting between them. The CDR3 runs to 16 residues. Per germline, CDR1 SGHNT and CDR2 YYREEE (reference sequence). The CDR3 spells CASSLAHRGGTGELFL. CDR3 sequence (DNA): TGTGCCAGCAGCTTGGCCCACAGGGGAGGGACCGGGGAGCTGTTTCTT.

This clonotype is termed large. The chain employs TRBV11-2 and TRBJ2-3, with a weak D call TRBD2 (6 bases). V was shortened by 4 bases and J by 2 bases, with 19 bases between the two germline ends. The CDR3 length is 17 residues. Germline V gene lookup returns CDR1 SGHAT and CDR2 FQNNGV. The DNA of the CDR3 is TGTGCCAGCAGCTGGGAGGCTGAAGCGGGTAACACAGATACGCAGTATTTT. This sequence encodes CASSWEAEAGNTDTQYF.